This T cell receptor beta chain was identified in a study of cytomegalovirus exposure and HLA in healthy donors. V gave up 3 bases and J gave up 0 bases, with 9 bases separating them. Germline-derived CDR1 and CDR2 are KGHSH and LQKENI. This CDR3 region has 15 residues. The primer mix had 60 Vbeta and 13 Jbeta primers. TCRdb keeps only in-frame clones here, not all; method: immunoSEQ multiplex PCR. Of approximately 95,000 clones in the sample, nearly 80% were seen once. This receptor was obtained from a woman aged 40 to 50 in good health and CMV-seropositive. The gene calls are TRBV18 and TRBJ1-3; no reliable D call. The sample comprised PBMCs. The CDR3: CASSPGLASGNTIYF. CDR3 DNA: TGTGCCAGCTCACCCGGACTTGCCTCTGGAAACACCATATATTTT.